The 14 T cell receptor beta chains in this list originate from one sample, sequenced in a study of regulatory T cells in long-lasting Graves disease. Time point meaning: newly diagnosed GD, antithyroid drugs for less than 3 months. Extracted RNA from PBMCs served as the source of the TCR library. The authors built TCR beta libraries using iRepertoire HTBI primers and Arm-PCR of CDR3 regions. From the multiplex PCR reads, TCRdb called clonotypes with MiXCR, one entry per CDR3 protein. The sample consists of about 450,000 distinct CDR3 sequences, approximately 16% of them appearing once. The data also belong to a second study, concerning T cells in Graves' hyperthyroidism and ophthalmopathy.

The sequences come from peripheral blood mononuclear cells (PBMCs), collected at new diagnosis, from a patient treated with antithyroid drugs. Receptor source: a woman under 40 with Graves disease.

This clonotype came up many times. The chain couples TRBV20-1 to TRBJ2-3; D not certain. This CDR3 comprises 13 residues. The germline CDR1 and CDR2 sequences are DFQATT and SNEGSKA (reference sequence). Trimming cost V 6 bases and J 2 bases, with 12 bases left between them. Here the CDR3 DNA reads TGCAGTGCGCCCCCTCCACTCACAGATACGCAGTATTTT. Translating it yields CSAPPPLTDTQYF.

This clonotype appeared a few times. The chain links TRBV7-6 to TRBJ1-4, with D perhaps TRBD1 (6 bases). Trimming took 5 bases from V and 7 from J, leaving 17 bases between them. This CDR3 contains 15 residues. Germline assignment: CDR1 SGHVS and CDR2 FNYEAQ. The CDR3 here is CASSPTGLLGEKLFF. Here the CDR3 DNA reads TGTGCCAGCAGCCCGACAGGCCTACTAGGTGAAAAACTGTTTTTT. The entire variable domain, with the rest obtained from reference TRBV7-6 and TRBJ1-4, is as follows: GAGVSQSPRYKVTKRGQDVALRCDPISGHVSLYWYRQALGQGPEFLTYFNYEAQQDKSGLPNDRFSAERPEGSISTLTIQRTEQRDSAMYRCASSPTGLLGEKLFFGSGTQLSVL.

This clonotype was seen just once. The J gene is TRBJ2-1, the V gene TRBV7-2; 13 nucleotides agree with TRBD2. The CDR3 sequence is 16 residues long. The V gene's germline CDR1 is SGHTA and CDR2 FQGNSA. V gave up 5 bases and J gave up 5 bases; unmatched junction bases: 6. The DNA of the CDR3 is TGTGCCAGCAGCATCCCCGGGACTAGCGGGAACAATGAGCAGTTCTTC. This encodes CASSIPGTSGNNEQFF.

Ten or more counts support this clonotype. The chain is built from TRBV6-1 and TRBJ2-3; 13 bases are a match to TRBD2. Germline V gene data show CDR1 as MNHNS and CDR2 as SASEGT. The CDR3 covers 19 residues. Trimming at V came to 6 bases and at J to 0 bases, leaving 12 bases not matched to a gene. The CDR3 region has the DNA TGTGCCAGCAGAGACCAACTAGCGGGAGGGCGGGGTAGCACAGATACGCAGTATTTT. Residues: CASRDQLAGGRGSTDTQYF.

This clonotype was picked up many times. The V gene is TRBV5-5, the J gene TRBJ1-1; no firm D call. The V gene lost 4 bases and the J gene lost 1 base, with 14 bases spanning the gap. The CDR3 has 15 residues. CDR1 SGHKS and CDR2 YYEKEE come from the germline V gene (reference sequence). The CDR3 reads CASSPDGIGNTEAFF. The CDR3 coding sequence is TGTGCCAGCAGCCCGGATGGAATAGGGAACACTGAAGCTTTCTTT.

This clonotype was observed a handful of times. V and J are TRBV7-9 and TRBJ2-2; D possibly corresponds to TRBD1 (5 bases). This CDR3 has 13 residues. Trimming left V 5 bases short and J 4 bases short, with 8 bases between. Germline V gene lookup returns CDR1 SEHNR and CDR2 FQNEAQ (reference sequence). CDR3 coding DNA: TGTGCCAGCAGCATCGACAGCACCGGGGAGCTGTTTTTT. Amino acids: CASSIDSTGELFF. Using reference TRBV7-9 and TRBJ2-2 for the parts outside the CDR3, the full variable domain is DTGVSQNPRHKITKRGQNVTFRCDPISEHNRLYWYRQTLGQGPEFLTYFQNEAQLEKSRLLSDRFSAERPKGSFSTLEIQRTEQGDSAMYLCASSIDSTGELFFGEGSRLTVL.

Many counts were recorded for this clonotype. This chain joins TRBV9 and TRBJ2-2; no reliable D call. The CDR3 length is 13 residues. V lost 1 base, J lost 7 bases, and 8 bases lay in between. From germline, CDR1 is SGDLS and CDR2 YYNGEE. Here the CDR3 DNA reads TGTGCCAGCAGCGTATCGGTCCACGGGGAGCTGTTTTTT. This sequence encodes CASSVSVHGELFF.

Concerning this clonotype: A junction boundary mismatches the germline segment, possibly from a read error. This chain connects TRBV7-2 to TRBJ1-4; TRBD1 matches 9 bases. Germline V gene sequence: CDR1 SGHTA, CDR2 FQGNSA. CDR3 length: 16 amino acids. CDR3 coding DNA: TGTGCCAGCAGCTCCGGGACAGGGAGGGGTAATGAAAATCTGTTTTTT. Translating gives CASSSGTGRGNENLFF.

The chain is built from TRBV6-1 and TRBJ2-2; D assignment may be TRBD1 or TRBD2 (5 bases each). This CDR3 region has 19 residues. CDR1 is MNHNS, CDR2 SASEGT, per germline. Trimming removed 6 bases at V and 0 bases at J, with 23 bases between. CDR3 residues: CASRRTLELRGTNTGELFF. CDR3 in DNA: TGTGCCAGCAGGAGGACTTTAGAGCTTCGGGGCACGAACACCGGGGAGCTGTTTTTT.

This clonotype was recorded a few times. V and J are TRBV4-2 and TRBJ1-1; no definite D call. Germline CDR1 and CDR2: LGHNA and YNFKEQ. V was cut by 1 base and J by 8 bases, with 8 bases left in between. The CDR3 is 12 amino acids. This CDR3 is CASSQAASEAFF. CDR3 sequence (DNA): TGTGCCAGCAGCCAAGCGGCTTCGGAAGCTTTCTTT.

This clonotype was counted at least ten times. The V gene is TRBV30, the J gene TRBJ2-7; 7 nucleotides agree with TRBD1. V dropped 1 base and J dropped 3; count of bases not matched to a gene: 6. CDR1 GTSNPN and CDR2 SVGIG come from the germline V gene (reference sequence). CDR3 length: 14 amino acids. The CDR3 reads CAWSARDSLYEQYF. The CDR3 bases are TGTGCCTGGAGTGCCCGGGACAGTCTCTACGAGCAGTACTTC.

Many counts were recorded for this clonotype. The rearrangement links TRBV18 to TRBJ1-1, with D maybe TRBD1 (6 bases). Germline CDR1 and CDR2: KGHSH and LQKENI. The CDR3 length is 12 residues. V was clipped by 8 bases and J by 10 bases, with 17 bases between them. The CDR3 nucleotides read TGTGCCAGCAGCTTAGCCGGGGGCGCAGCTTTCTTT. Protein: CASSLAGGAAFF.

About this clonotype itself: With a much larger clone just one base away, this may be a read error. This sequence joins TRBV7-8 and TRBJ1-3, with D unclear. Per the germline V gene, CDR1 is SGHVS and CDR2 is FQNEAQ. This CDR3 is 17 amino acids long. The CDR3 DNA is TGTGTCAGCAGCTCCCGACAAGGGCACGGTTCTGGAAACACCATATATTTT. Amino acid sequence: CVSSSRQGHGSGNTIYF.

The rearrangement links TRBV20-1 to TRBJ2-1, with 7 bases aligning to TRBD2. The CDR3 length is 14 residues. Unmatched junction bases numbered 4, after V lost 0 bases and J lost 5 bases. Germline loops: CDR1 DFQATT, CDR2 SNEGSKA (reference sequence). CDR3 residues: CSARDSLADNEQFF. The CDR3 DNA is TGCAGTGCTAGAGATTCCCTAGCGGACAATGAGCAGTTCTTC.